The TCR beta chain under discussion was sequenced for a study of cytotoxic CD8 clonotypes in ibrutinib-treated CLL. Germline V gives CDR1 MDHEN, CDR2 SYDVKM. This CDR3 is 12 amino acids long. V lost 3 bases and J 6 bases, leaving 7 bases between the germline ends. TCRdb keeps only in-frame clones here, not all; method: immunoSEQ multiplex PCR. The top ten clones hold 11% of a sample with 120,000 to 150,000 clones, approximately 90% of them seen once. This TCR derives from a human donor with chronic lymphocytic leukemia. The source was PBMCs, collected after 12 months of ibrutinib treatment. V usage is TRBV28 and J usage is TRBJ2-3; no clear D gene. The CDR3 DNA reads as TGTGCCAGCAGTTTCGTTGGCGATACGCAGTATTTT. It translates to CASSFVGDTQYF. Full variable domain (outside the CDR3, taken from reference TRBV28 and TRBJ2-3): DVKVTQSSRYLVKRTGEKVFLECVQDMDHENMFWYRQDPGLGLRLIYFSYDVKMKEKGDIPEGYSVSREKKERFSLILESASTNQTSMYLCASSFVGDTQYFGPGTRLTVL.